The clone carrying this T cell receptor (beta chain) was seen repeatedly, ten times or more. The entry originates in a study of CD8+CD57+ T cells in acquired aplastic anemia. The TCR beta profiling, which covered VDJ combination and CDR3 sequence, was carried out using genomic DNA as the template. TCRdb independently ran MiXCR on the reads; one entry per CDR3 protein. The profile shows 190,000 or so distinct CDR3 sequences, approximately 48% of them singletons. Whoever was chosen for sequencing had shown CD8+CD57+ cell expansion by flow cytometry. The patients, all of them, had severe acquired aplastic anemia. At blood sampling, none of the patients had yet received therapy. CDR3 length: 15 amino acids. V was clipped by 7 bases and J by 0 bases; unmatched bases: 4. CDR1 is LGHNA, CDR2 YNFKEQ, per germline.

The V and J genes are TRBV4-2 and TRBJ2-1; 9 bases align to TRBD2. The receptor was derived from a human donor with aplastic anemia. What was sequenced was sorted CD4+, CD8+, or CD8+CD57+ T cells (not recorded which) from PBMCs. For the CDR3, the DNA is TGTGCCAGCACCCATAGCGGGAGCTCCTACAATGAGCAGTTCTTC. Encoded protein: CASTHSGSSYNEQFF.